A single sample gave rise to the 30 T cell receptor beta chains below, sequenced in a study of shared clonotypes between healthy human individuals. TCRdb's table, derived via immunoSEQ multiplex PCR, lists solely in-frame clones and lacks some. The repertoire consists of about 1 million clones, with approximately 76% occurring once and the leading ten covering approximately 1.5%. The specimen sequenced was memory CD4+ T cells sorted from blood. Described subset: CD45RA-negative fraction. Receptors originate from a man younger than 35 in good health.

This clone turned up a few times. The chain has TRBV10-3 and TRBJ2-1; 8 bases agree with TRBD2. CDR3 length: 13 amino acids. Germline values: CDR1 ENHRY, CDR2 SYGVKD. J gave up 9 bases and V 4 bases, and 5 bases lay outside the gene matches. CDR3 amino acids: CAISGTSPIEQFF. CDR3 DNA: TGTGCCATCAGTGGGACTAGCCCGATTGAGCAGTTCTTC.

This chain links TRBV6-5 with TRBJ2-3, with 8 bases matching TRBD1. V dropped 0 bases and J dropped 6; count of bases not matched to a gene: 8. Germline-derived CDR1 and CDR2 are MNHEY and SVGAGI. This CDR3 comprises 16 residues. The chain's CDR3 is CASSYSPTRGPDTQYF. For the CDR3, the DNA is TGTGCCAGCAGTTACTCTCCGACCAGGGGGCCTGATACGCAGTATTTT.

This clone was detected many times. This rearrangement joins TRBV5-1 to TRBJ2-7, with 7 bases aligning to TRBD1. The CDR3 is 15 amino acids. Germline CDR1 reads SGHRS; CDR2 reads YFSETQ. Trimming took 2 bases from V and 7 from J; bases not matched to a gene: 12. As DNA, the CDR3 is TGCGCCAGCAGCTTTATAACAGGGGTGGCTCAGGAGCAGTACTTC. This sequence encodes CASSFITGVAQEQYF.

The chain combines TRBV30 with TRBJ1-2, with D possibly being TRBD1 (5 bases). Trimming took off 3 bases at V and 3 bases at J, with 11 bases between the two ends. CDR3 length: 13 amino acids. Germline V CDR1 and CDR2: GTSNPN, SVGIG (reference sequence). For the CDR3, the DNA is TGTGCCTGGAGGGGACCCTTAGACTATGGCTACACCTTC. This encodes CAWRGPLDYGYTF.

The genes are TRBV7-2 and TRBJ2-2, with TRBD2 matching over 11 bases. Trimming cost V 4 bases and J 7 bases; bases outside gene matches: 8. CDR1 is SGHTA and CDR2 is FQGNSA in the germline V gene. CDR3 length equals 16 residues. The DNA of the CDR3 is TGTGCCAGCAGCTCCCTTAGCGGGGGGGAGAACGGGGAGCTGTTTTTT. This translates into CASSSLSGGENGELFF.

This chain uses TRBV5-1 with TRBJ2-5; no clear D gene. Trimming cost V 0 bases and J 4 bases, with 13 bases left between them. Germline V gene data show CDR1 as SGHRS and CDR2 as YFSETQ. The CDR3 loop spans 15 amino acids. CDR3 nucleotides: TGCGCCAGCAGCTTGGCCGCAGGCATCGGAGAGACCCAGTACTTC. It codes for CASSLAAGIGETQYF.

The chain links TRBV5-1 to TRBJ2-4; TRBD2 is a possible D gene (6 bases). The V gene's germline CDR1 is SGHRS and CDR2 YFSETQ. V lost 4 bases and J 7 bases, leaving 18 bases between the germline ends. CDR3 size: 15 residues. The CDR3 nucleotides are TGCGCCAGCAGCCCCGGCGGGATGGGGGAGAACATTCAGTACTTC. It codes for CASSPGGMGENIQYF.

V is TRBV28 and J is TRBJ2-7, with D unclear. Germline V gene sequence: CDR1 MDHEN, CDR2 SYDVKM. There are 14 residues in the CDR3. Trimming removed 5 bases from V and 3 bases from J, with 14 bases in between. The CDR3 DNA reads as TGTGCCAGCAGTCGAACACCGCCGAGCTACGAGCAGTACTTC. This sequence encodes CASSRTPPSYEQYF.

The V and J genes are TRBV30 and TRBJ2-1; possibly TRBD2 for D (7 bases). The V end was cut by 4 bases, the J end by 4 bases, with 17 bases between. Germline assignment: CDR1 GTSNPN and CDR2 SVGIG (reference sequence). The CDR3 consists of 15 residues. The CDR3 nucleotides read TGTGCCTGGAAGGGGGGAGGGGGTCCGTACAATGAGCAGTTCTTC. Its protein is CAWKGGGGPYNEQFF.

Comment on this clone: At the DNA level, this CDR3 is encoded by other sequences in the same sample as well. The V call is TRBV6-5, the J call TRBJ1-5; a possible D gene is TRBD1 (5 bases). The CDR3 consists of 13 residues. Germline assignment: CDR1 MNHEY and CDR2 SVGAGI. The V end was cut by 3 bases, the J end by 7 bases, with 10 bases between. The DNA of the CDR3 is TGTGCCAGCAGTTATGGGGGGAACCAGCCCCAGCATTTT. It translates to CASSYGGNQPQHF.

The DNA of the CDR3 is TGCGCCAGCAGTTCCGGGGGACAGGGGCACTATGGCTACACCTTC. This sequence encodes CASSSGGQGHYGYTF. This chain joins TRBV5-1 and TRBJ1-2, with 10 positions matching TRBD1. The V and J ends lost 5 bases and 3 bases, in that order; junction bases with no gene match: 7. CDR1 SGHRS and CDR2 YFSETQ come from the germline V gene. There are 15 residues in the CDR3.

The chain carries TRBV10-1 and TRBJ2-2; 7 positions agree with TRBD1. Trimming took 8 bases from V and 6 from J; bases not matched to a gene: 9. Germline values: CDR1 WNHNN, CDR2 SYGVQD (reference sequence). The CDR3 has 14 residues. The CDR3 loop is CASRRGRGPGELFF. As DNA, the CDR3 is TGCGCCAGCCGAAGGGGGCGTGGGCCCGGGGAGCTGTTTTTT.

The V and J genes are TRBV5-5 and TRBJ1-5; 7 bases are a match to TRBD1. The junction had 5 bases not matched to a gene; V was cut back by 4 bases and J by 4 bases. CDR1 is SGHKS and CDR2 is YYEKEE in the germline V gene (reference sequence). The CDR3 contains 14 residues. The CDR3: CASSPGQRNQPQHF. The CDR3 DNA is TGTGCCAGCAGCCCGGGACAGCGTAATCAGCCCCAGCATTTT.

This chain connects TRBV7-8 to TRBJ2-3; no clear D. CDR3 length: 13 residues. Trimming cost V 7 bases and J 0 bases, with 8 bases left between them. The V gene's germline CDR1 is SGHVS and CDR2 FQNEAQ. The CDR3 loop is CASKASSTDTQYF. As DNA, the CDR3 is TGTGCCAGCAAAGCGTCAAGCACAGATACGCAGTATTTT.

The rearrangement joins TRBV5-4 to TRBJ2-2; D is undetermined. Germline values: CDR1 SGHNT, CDR2 YYREEE (reference sequence). The CDR3 contains 15 residues. V was cut by 2 bases and J by 3 bases, with 11 bases left in between. DNA of the CDR3: TGTGCCAGCAGCTTAGATGGCGTTCACACCGGGGAGCTGTTTTTT. This gives the protein CASSLDGVHTGELFF.

The rearrangement links TRBV5-4 to TRBJ2-3, with TRBD1 matching 8 bases. Germline V gene sequence: CDR1 SGHNT, CDR2 YYREEE (reference sequence). The CDR3 sequence is 14 residues long. Trimming removed 4 bases from V and 6 bases from J; junction bases left unmatched: 7. In nucleotides, the CDR3 is TGTGCCAGCAGCGAACAGGGGGGTACGGATACGCAGTATTTT. This translates into CASSEQGGTDTQYF.

The chain joins TRBV28 to TRBJ2-3; unclear D gene. Deletions cut 5 bases from V and 1 base from J, with 7 bases between. Looked up from germline, CDR1 is MDHEN and CDR2 is SYDVKM. This CDR3 contains 13 residues. The CDR3 coding sequence is TGTGCCAGCAGTCGTACGGGCACAGATACGCAGTATTTT. Residues: CASSRTGTDTQYF.

As regards this clone: The same CDR3 arises from other DNA sequences in this sample as well. This chain links TRBV30 with TRBJ2-1, with a tentative D call TRBD2 (5 bases). Germline CDR1 reads GTSNPN; CDR2 reads SVGIG (reference sequence). V was pared by 0 bases and J by 0 bases, with 12 bases between. The CDR3 contains 16 residues. The CDR3 region is CAWSVGRASSYNEQFF. CDR3 coding DNA: TGTGCCTGGAGTGTCGGGCGGGCGAGCTCCTACAATGAGCAGTTCTTC.

The chain combines TRBV28 with TRBJ2-5, with TRBD2 identical over 8 bases. The ends lost 6 bases at V and 5 bases at J; junction bases unmatched: 5. This CDR3 is 13 amino acids long. CDR1 is MDHEN, CDR2 SYDVKM, per germline. In DNA, the CDR3 is TGTGCCAGCAGCGGGGGGGCGAGGGAGACCCAGTACTTC. It translates to CASSGGARETQYF.

This clone has only one observation. The genes are TRBV7-8 and TRBJ2-5, with 10 bases lining up with TRBD2. The trim removed 0 bases at V and 7 bases at J, leaving 5 bases unmatched. CDR3 length: 15 residues. Per the germline V gene, CDR1 is SGHVS and CDR2 is FQNEAQ. The CDR3 here is CASSLAVQREGTQYF. CDR3 in DNA: TGTGCCAGCAGCTTAGCTGTGCAGCGGGAGGGGACCCAGTACTTC.

The J gene is TRBJ2-1, the V gene TRBV11-2, with 8 bases matching TRBD1. CDR1 and CDR2 from the germline V gene are SGHAT and FQNNGV. This CDR3 region has 15 residues. The V gene end was trimmed by 6 bases and the J gene end by 5 bases; junction bases not matched to a gene: 9. In DNA form, the CDR3 reads TGTGCCAGCAGTTTGGGGGACAGGCTAAACAATGAGCAGTTCTTC. Residues: CASSLGDRLNNEQFF.

The table lists this clone with many counts. This same CDR3 is encoded by further DNA sequences in the sample. This rearrangement joins TRBV7-9 to TRBJ2-2; 10 bases are shared with TRBD2. Germline lookup yields CDR1 SEHNR and CDR2 FQNEAQ (reference sequence). The CDR3 has 18 amino acids. J gave up 1 base and V 0 bases, and 5 bases lay outside the gene matches. The CDR3 sequence: CASSLAPSGGRNTGELFF. The CDR3 DNA reads as TGTGCCAGCAGCTTAGCCCCTAGCGGGGGACGGAACACCGGGGAGCTGTTTTTT.

The V call is TRBV7-2, the J call TRBJ2-7, with D possibly being TRBD2 (6 bases). CDR1 SGHTA and CDR2 FQGNSA come from the germline V gene. The V end lost 8 bases, the J end lost 2 bases, and 16 bases lay between the germline ends. The CDR3 has 14 residues. In nucleotides, the CDR3 is TGTGCCAGCTCATCCGGGAGCGCACCCTACGAGCAGTACTTC. It specifies CASSSGSAPYEQYF.

This clone was seen a handful of times. The chain links TRBV18 to TRBJ1-3, with 9 bases matching TRBD1. Trimming removed 3 bases from V and 3 bases from J; junction bases left unmatched: 6. Looked up from germline, CDR1 is KGHSH and CDR2 is LQKENI. This CDR3 contains 16 residues. In nucleotides, the CDR3 is TGTGCCAGCTCACCGACCCGGGACAGGGTTGGAAACACCATATATTTT. This sequence encodes CASSPTRDRVGNTIYF.

The genes are TRBV10-3 and TRBJ2-1; D may be TRBD1 (5 bases). The length of the CDR3 is 13 residues. Germline V CDR1 and CDR2: ENHRY, SYGVKD. Trimming removed 0 bases from V and 6 bases from J, with 6 bases in between. CDR3 sequence reads: CAISESTGNEQFF. CDR3 nucleotides: TGTGCCATCAGTGAGTCTACAGGCAATGAGCAGTTCTTC.

In regard to this clone: The junction departs from germline at one end; a sequencing error may be responsible. This specimen includes other DNA sequences encoding the same CDR3. This sequence joins TRBV7-2 and TRBJ2-7; 7 bases fit TRBD2. Germline loops: CDR1 SGHTA, CDR2 FQGNSA. The CDR3 consists of 13 residues. CDR3 in DNA: TGTGCCAGCAGCTTAAACCGGGACTACGAGCAGTATTTC. Translation gives CASSLNRDYEQYF.

V and J are TRBV5-4 and TRBJ2-5; 7 bases agree with TRBD1. Germline values: CDR1 SGHNT, CDR2 YYREEE (reference sequence). The CDR3 loop spans 16 amino acids. V dropped 0 bases and J dropped 2; count of bases not matched to a gene: 7. This CDR3 is CASSLGTGTEQETQYF. In DNA, the CDR3 is TGTGCCAGCAGCTTGGGGACTGGGACAGAACAAGAGACCCAGTACTTC.

The V and J genes are TRBV7-9 and TRBJ2-5; maybe TRBD1 (5 bases). CDR3 length equals 16 residues. Looked up from germline, CDR1 is SEHNR and CDR2 is FQNEAQ (reference sequence). The germline V and J ends were trimmed by 3 bases and 2 bases, with 16 bases remaining between them. The CDR3 nucleotides read TGTGCCAGCAGCTTTTACACCGGAAGGGGACAAGAGACCCAGTACTTC. Its protein is CASSFYTGRGQETQYF.

This chain uses TRBV11-3 with TRBJ1-2; 7 positions agree with TRBD1. With 5 bases clipped from V and 7 bases from J, the junction kept 7 bases outside the gene matches. The CDR3 contains 13 residues. CDR1 and CDR2 from the germline V gene are SGHNT and YENEEA. The CDR3 sequence: CASSLQTGSGYTF. CDR3 bases: TGTGCCAGCAGCCTCCAGACAGGGTCTGGCTACACCTTC.

The rearrangement links TRBV30 to TRBJ2-1, with TRBD1 matching 7 bases. Trimming at V came to 1 base and at J to 8 bases, leaving 8 bases not matched to a gene. Germline values: CDR1 GTSNPN, CDR2 SVGIG (reference sequence). The CDR3 length is 14 residues. The DNA for the CDR3 is TGTGCCTGGAGTGCGCGGACAGGCTGGGATGAGCAGTTCTTC. Its protein product is CAWSARTGWDEQFF.